The 27 T cell receptor beta chains reported below all come from one sample, sequenced in a study of T cells in women clearing cervical HPV infection. TCRdb keeps only in-frame clones here, not all; method: immunoSEQ multiplex PCR. The sample totals about 12,000 clones. Sequencing was carried out using blood buffy coat. All receptors come from a woman aged 18-70 years with a cervical HPV16 infection that either progressed to CIN3+ or cleared (not recorded which).

Comment on this clone: The CDR3 end lies 3 residues beyond the end of the read and is filled in from the germline J gene. J is TRBJ2-3 and V is TRBV7-2; 9 positions match TRBD1. From germline, CDR1 is SGHTA and CDR2 FQGNSA. This CDR3 is 13 amino acids long. CDR3 DNA (partial): TGTGCCAGCAGCCCGGGACAGGGACAGCCG. Its translation is CASSPGQGQP. Given in full, the CDR3 is CASSPGQGQPQYF.

To note about this clone: The DNA ends 3 residues before the CDR3 does, and the rest of the CDR3 is filled in from the germline J gene. V is TRBV5-1 and J is TRBJ2-7; TRBD1 aligns across 9 bases. V dropped 2 bases and J dropped 1; count of bases not matched to a gene: 4. Germline lookup yields CDR1 SGHRS and CDR2 YFSETQ. This CDR3 comprises 15 residues. The part of the CDR3 DNA that was read is TGCGCCAGCAGCTTCCCGGGACAGGGTTCCTACGAG. It encodes CASSFPGQGSYE. The CDR3 in full is CASSFPGQGSYEQYF.

Worth noting for this clone: The read ends 3 residues early relative to the CDR3; the germline J gene fills the gap. The chain employs TRBV4-1 and TRBJ1-2; a weak D match, TRBD1 (6 bases). CDR1 MGHRA and CDR2 YSYEKL come from the germline V gene. V lost 0 bases and J lost 6, with 23 bases in between. The CDR3 extends over 18 amino acids. CDR3: CASSQEGAGIMDRDGYTF. CDR3 bases read: TGCGCCAGCAGCCAAGAGGGGGCAGGGATTATGGATAGGGATGGC.

Turning to this clone: The read ends 3 residues early relative to the CDR3; the germline J gene fills the gap. This rearrangement joins TRBV7-9 to TRBJ1-1; TRBD1 matches 12 bases. With V trimmed by 4 bases and J by 6 bases, 6 bases remained unmatched. The CDR3 has 15 amino acids. Germline assignment: CDR1 SEHNR and CDR2 FQNEAQ (reference sequence). CDR3 DNA (partial): TGTGCCAGCAGCTGGGGGACAGGGGGCAGCGCTGAA. Amino acids: CASSWGTGGSAE. The whole CDR3 sequence reads CASSWGTGGSAEAFF.

As regards this clone: The CDR3 is cut off 3 residues early in the read; its end comes from the germline J gene. This chain connects TRBV5-6 to TRBJ2-7; the D gene is possibly TRBD2 (5 bases). This CDR3 has 13 residues. Per germline, CDR1 SGHDT and CDR2 YYEEEE. The ends were cut back, 6 bases at V and 3 bases at J, with 13 bases in the middle. Here the CDR3 reads CASKKRLFYEQYF. The sequenced CDR3 bases are TGTGCCAGCAAGAAGCGGTTATTCTACGAG.

Worth noting for this clone: The read terminates 3 residues ahead of where the CDR3 ends, so the germline J gene completes it. V gene TRBV19 combines with J gene TRBJ2-1; weak D call: TRBD1 (5 bases). Germline loops: CDR1 LNHDA, CDR2 SQIVND (reference sequence). Deletions cut 7 bases from V and 4 bases from J, with 11 bases between. The length of the CDR3 is 13 residues. The sequenced CDR3 bases are TGTGCCAGTAACCGCAGGGAATACAATGAG. Translating gives CASNRREYNE. The complete CDR3 sequence is CASNRREYNEQFF. Using reference TRBV19 and TRBJ2-1 for the parts outside the CDR3, the full variable domain is DGGITQSPKYLFRKEGQNVTLSCEQNLNHDAMYWYRQDPGQGLRLIYYSQIVNDFQKGDIAEGYSVSREKKESFPLTVTSAQKNPTAFYLCASNRREYNEQFFGPGTRLTVL.

Notes on this clone: From the germline J gene comes the end of the CDR3, since the read stops 3 residues before it. This chain uses TRBV18 with TRBJ1-2; tentatively, D is TRBD1 (5 bases). Germline assignment: CDR1 KGHSH and CDR2 LQKENI. This CDR3 has 15 amino acids. V lost 2 bases, J lost 3 bases, and 13 bases lay in between. The sequenced part of the CDR3 DNA is TGTGCCAGCTCACCAGGTACAGGCCACGACTATGGC. This sequence encodes CASSPGTGHDYG. The CDR3 in full is CASSPGTGHDYGYTF.

Note on this clone: Sequencing ends 3 residues short of the CDR3 end; the germline J gene provides the rest. The V call is TRBV20-1, the J call TRBJ2-7, with D possibly being TRBD2 (6 bases). Germline lookup yields CDR1 DFQATT and CDR2 SNEGSKA (reference sequence). V was clipped by 5 bases and J by 5 bases, with 22 bases between them. The CDR3 contains 15 residues. CDR3 sequence: CSAGPSVGWDHEQYF. The sequenced CDR3 bases are TGCAGTGCTGGGCCTAGCGTAGGCTGGGACCACGAG.

This clone is classed as medium-sized by frequency. The read terminates 3 residues before the CDR3 end, so the remaining end is supplied by the germline J gene. The chain links TRBV6-1 to TRBJ2-3; TRBD1 agrees at 8 bases. This CDR3 is 13 amino acids long. From germline, CDR1 is MNHNS and CDR2 SASEGT. The V segment lost 7 bases and the J segment 4 bases; nucleotides outside the gene matches: 4. The CDR3 bases that were read are TGTGCCAGCAATGACAGGGGACCAGATACG. It is translated as CASNDRGPDT. The whole CDR3 sequence reads CASNDRGPDTQYF.

A remark on this clone: The CDR3 is cut off 3 residues early in the read; its end comes from the germline J gene. The chain couples TRBV5-1 to TRBJ2-1; TRBD1 aligns across 7 bases. V lost 3 bases to trimming and J lost 0 bases; unmatched junction nucleotides: 3. Per the germline V gene, CDR1 is SGHRS and CDR2 is YFSETQ. This CDR3 is built from 15 residues. CDR3 DNA (partial): TGCGCCAGCAGCTCCGGGACAGTCTCCTACAATGAG. This encodes CASSSGTVSYNE. Given in full, the CDR3 is CASSSGTVSYNEQFF.

Of note for this clone: The CDR3 end lies 3 residues beyond the end of the read and is filled in from the germline J gene. The genes are TRBV2 and TRBJ2-3; 11 bases are a match to TRBD1. The CDR3 runs to 15 residues. CDR1 and CDR2 from the germline V gene are SNHLY and FYNNEI. The CDR3 spells CAGIGDRGFSQPQYF. CDR3 DNA (partial): TGTGCCGGGATCGGGGACAGGGGGTTTTCGCAGCCG.

Comment on this clone: The CDR3 goes on 3 residues after the read ends, and that part is filled in from the germline J gene. The chain has TRBV20-1 and TRBJ2-7, with D unclear. This CDR3 spans 15 amino acids. Trimming cost V 4 bases and J 2 bases, with 18 bases left between them. Germline assignment: CDR1 DFQATT and CDR2 SNEGSKA (reference sequence). CDR3 amino acids: CSATPRLFNTYEQYF. The covered CDR3 bases are TGCAGTGCTACACCCCGCTTATTCAACACCTACGAG.

A remark on this clone: The read gets to within 3 residues of the CDR3 end, and the germline J gene fills in the rest. The rearrangement uses TRBV7-6 and TRBJ2-2, with 7 bases aligning to TRBD2. The CDR3 has 16 residues. Germline V gene lookup returns CDR1 SGHVS and CDR2 FNYEAQ. V lost 1 base, J lost 4 bases, and 6 bases stayed unmatched. The chain's CDR3 is CASSLERDFITGELFF. The CDR3 DNA, read in part, is TGTGCCAGCAGCTTAGAGCGGGACTTTATCACCGGGGAG.

With regard to this clone: The CDR3 goes on 3 residues after the read ends, and that part is filled in from the germline J gene. This chain links TRBV19 with TRBJ2-5; 10 bases are shared with TRBD1. In germline, CDR1 is LNHDA, CDR2 SQIVND (reference sequence). V shed 11 bases, J shed 5 bases, and the junction held 14 bases outside the gene matches. This CDR3 region has 15 residues. This chain's CDR3 is CASNPGQGRYETQYF. Incomplete CDR3 DNA: TGTGCCTCGAACCCGGGACAGGGGAGATATGAGACC.

CDR3 DNA, as far as it was read: TGTGCCAGCAGCTTCACAGGGTCTAAGCGCAATGAG. This sequence encodes CASSFTGSKRNE. In full, the CDR3 is CASSFTGSKRNEQFF. This sequence joins TRBV5-6 and TRBJ2-1; tentatively, D is TRBD1 (6 bases). The read comes to an end 3 residues before the CDR3 does, leaving the germline J gene to fill in the end. Trimming took 2 bases from V and 6 from J, leaving 15 bases between them. The CDR3 extends over 15 amino acids. In germline, CDR1 is SGHDT, CDR2 YYEEEE.

With respect to this clone: The read stops 3 residues short of the end of the CDR3; the missing end is completed from the germline J gene. The chain employs TRBV11-2 and TRBJ2-7; possible D gene TRBD1, 5 bases. From germline, CDR1 is SGHAT and CDR2 FQNNGV. CDR3 length: 15 residues. V was clipped by 1 base and J by 5 bases, with 15 bases between them. The CDR3 protein is CASSLGGSLIDEQYF. The part of the CDR3 DNA that was read is TGTGCCAGCAGCTTAGGGGGCAGCCTAATCGACGAG.

Regarding this clone: Read data end 3 residues before the CDR3 end; the end is taken from the germline J gene. This chain uses TRBV6-2 or TRBV6-3 with TRBJ2-2; D not certain. V was pared by 6 bases and J by 0 bases, with 8 bases between. There are 14 residues in the CDR3. Per germline, CDR1 MNHEY and CDR2 SVGEGT. The CDR3 bases that were read are TGTGCCAGCAGAAGGGCCCCGAACACCGGGGAG. It translates to CASRRAPNTGE. In full, the CDR3 reads CASRRAPNTGELFF.

Remarks on this clone: The observed sequence ends 3 residues before the CDR3 terminus, with the missing tail filled in from the germline J gene. The chain recombines TRBV19 with TRBJ2-3; D not resolved. The CDR3 length is 11 residues. Germline V gene sequence: CDR1 LNHDA, CDR2 SQIVND (reference sequence). The CDR3 region is CARFGQETQYF. Partial CDR3 DNA: TGTGCCAGATTTGGGCAAGAGACG.

On this clone: The missing CDR3 end, 3 residues past where the read stops, is filled in from the germline J gene. This rearrangement joins TRBV13 to TRBJ2-7; TRBD2 agrees at 12 bases. V shed 4 bases and J 4 bases; nucleotides not matched to a gene: 8. The germline CDR1 and CDR2 sequences are PRHDT and FYEKMQ (reference sequence). The CDR3 length is 16 residues. The CDR3 protein is CASSWLAGGVGYEQYF. The sequenced CDR3 bases are TGTGCCAGCAGCTGGCTAGCGGGGGGGGTTGGTTACGAG.

As concerns this clone: The sequence runs out 3 residues before the end of the CDR3; the remainder is reconstructed from the germline J gene. The V and J genes are TRBV6-2 or TRBV6-3 and TRBJ2-3; no clear D. The germline gives CDR1 MNHEY, CDR2 SVGEGT. The CDR3 sequence is 14 residues long. The chain's CDR3 is CASKWSYSNQPQYF. CDR3 DNA, as far as it was read: TGTGCCAGCAAGTGGAGTTATAGCAATCAGCCG.

A word on this clone: Read coverage stops 3 residues before the CDR3 terminus; the germline J gene supplies the remainder. V gene TRBV6-2 or TRBV6-3 combines with J gene TRBJ2-7, with 7 nucleotides matching TRBD1. CDR3 size: 14 residues. Germline V gene lookup returns CDR1 MNHEY and CDR2 SVGEGT. J gave up 2 bases and V 3 bases, and 4 bases lay outside the gene matches. Here the CDR3 reads CASSYGQGAYEQYF. CDR3 DNA, as far as it was read: TGTGCCAGCAGTTATGGTCAGGGGGCCTACGAG.

About this clone itself: The CDR3 goes on 3 residues after the read ends, and that part is filled in from the germline J gene. This rearrangement joins TRBV6-2 or TRBV6-3 to TRBJ2-5; tentatively, D is TRBD1 (5 bases). Germline V gene sequence: CDR1 MNHEY, CDR2 SVGEGT. The V end lost 5 bases, the J end lost 7 bases, and 8 bases lay between the germline ends. This CDR3 comprises 11 residues. The DNA read from the CDR3 is TGTGCCAGCAGTAAGGGGTCGACC. Its protein product is CASSKGST. In full, the CDR3 is CASSKGSTQYF.

This clone is identified as medium-sized (0.01 to 0.1%) from frequency. The CDR3 is CSVPSGGETQYF. The covered CDR3 bases are TGCAGCGTCCCTTCGGGGGGGGAGACC. V gene TRBV29-1 combines with J gene TRBJ2-5; the match to TRBD2 covers 8 bases. Sequencing ends 3 residues short of the CDR3 end; the germline J gene provides the rest. The V gene end was trimmed by 6 bases and the J gene end by 5 bases; junction bases not matched to a gene: 5. CDR3 length: 12 residues. Per germline, CDR1 SQVTM and CDR2 ANQGSEA. Variable domain in full (rest from reference TRBV29-1 and TRBJ2-5): SAVISQKPSRDICQRGTSLTIQCQVDSQVTMMFWYRQQPGQSLTLIATANQGSEATYESGFVIDKFPISRPNLTFSTLTVSNMSPEDSSIYLCSVPSGGETQYFGPGTRLLVL.

As regards this clone: A junction end diverges from the germline sequence, so it may reflect a read error. The CDR3 is cut off 3 residues early in the read; its end comes from the germline J gene. This same CDR3 is encoded by further DNA sequences in the sample. The chain combines TRBV7-2 with TRBJ1-3, with 9 bases that match TRBD1. From germline, CDR1 is SGHTA and CDR2 FQGNSA. The CDR3 loop spans 15 amino acids. The sequenced CDR3 bases are TGTGCCAGCAGAGTGCCGGGACAGGGAAAAAACACG. Translating gives CASRVPGQGKNT. In full, the CDR3 is CASRVPGQGKNTIYF.

Comment on this clone: The read halts 3 residues ahead of the CDR3 end, with the missing end drawn from the germline J gene. The V gene is TRBV6-7, the J gene TRBJ1-5; TRBD1 might be the D (5 bases). TRBV6-7 is an open reading frame, and its role is uncertain. This CDR3 spans 12 amino acids. The V end was cut by 1 base, the J end by 8 bases, with 6 bases between. Partial CDR3 DNA: TGTGCCAGCAGTTACTGGACAAAGCCC. Translation gives CASSYWTKP. The complete CDR3 protein is CASSYWTKPQHF.

Remarks on this clone: The read falls 3 residues short of the CDR3 end, and the missing part is taken from the germline J gene. The chain employs TRBV7-8 and TRBJ2-7; tentative D call: TRBD2 (7 bases). Germline V lookup: CDR1 SGHVS, CDR2 FQNEAQ. V was pared by 0 bases and J by 0 bases, with 9 bases between. The CDR3 loop spans 15 amino acids. The CDR3 loop is CASSLAGGHSYEQYF. The sequenced CDR3 bases are TGTGCCAGCAGCTTAGCCGGGGGGCACTCCTACGAG.

The sequenced part of the CDR3 DNA is TGTGCCAGCAGCCGATTAACGGGTCCCACAGATACG. Residues: CASSRLTGPTDT. The entire CDR3 is CASSRLTGPTDTQYF. This chain joins TRBV11-3 and TRBJ2-3, with unresolved D. The read comes to an end 3 residues before the CDR3 does, leaving the germline J gene to fill in the end. Per the germline V gene, CDR1 is SGHNT and CDR2 is YENEEA. V was trimmed by 5 bases and J by 2 bases, leaving 14 bases between them. The CDR3 runs to 15 residues.